A single sample is the source of the 8 T cell receptor beta chains below, sequenced in a study of CD8+ T cells in alopecia areata. Noted treatment: oral pan-JAK inhibitor, 5-10 mg twice daily. Following RNA extraction, reverse transcription yielded cDNA that acted as the sequencing template. The protocol was immunoSEQ multiplex PCR, while the TCRdb copy is restricted to in-frame clones and leaves out a portion. The sample lists some 220,000 clones; approximately 57% were seen once. The sequenced sample was CD4+ T cells sorted from blood, obtained at week 4, from a patient treated with tofacitinib. The receptors originated from a human donor with alopecia areata.

J is TRBJ1-2 and V is TRBV7-9; TRBD1 is a possible D gene (6 bases). CDR1 is SEHNR, CDR2 FQNEAQ, per germline (reference sequence). With 5 bases removed from V and 0 bases from J, the gap between germline ends came to 13 bases. This CDR3 is 15 amino acids long. CDR3 loop: CASSLWTDPNYGYTF. CDR3 nucleotides: TGTGCCAGCAGCCTATGGACAGACCCTAACTATGGCTACACCTTC.

The CDR3 nucleotides are TGCAGCGTTGATCTATTAGCGGGGGCGGACGAGCAGTACTTC. It encodes CSVDLLAGADEQYF. V is TRBV29-1 and J is TRBJ2-7; 9 bases line up with TRBD2. Germline V CDR1 and CDR2: SQVTM, ANQGSEA. V gave up 3 bases and J gave up 5 bases; unmatched junction bases: 8. The length of the CDR3 is 14 residues.

This clone was picked up a small number of times. This sequence joins TRBV6-6 and TRBJ1-6; D is undetermined. Germline V gene sequence: CDR1 MNHNY, CDR2 SVGAGI (reference sequence). The CDR3 extends over 12 amino acids. Trimming removed 2 bases from V and 10 bases from J, with 6 bases in between. The CDR3 DNA follows: TGTGCCAGCAGTTACAAGTTCTCACCCCTCCACTTT. Encoded protein: CASSYKFSPLHF.

V gene TRBV27 combines with J gene TRBJ2-1; D remains ambiguous. V was pared by 5 bases and J by 2 bases, with 7 bases between. The CDR3 loop spans 13 amino acids. Germline CDR1 reads MNHEY; CDR2 reads SMNVEV (reference sequence). CDR3 bases: TGTGCCAGCAGTCCACGACCCTACAATGAGCAGTTCTTC. Translation: CASSPRPYNEQFF.

The rearrangement links TRBV29-1 to TRBJ1-2; D not resolved. CDR1 is SQVTM, CDR2 ANQGSEA, per germline. The CDR3 loop spans 12 amino acids. V lost 1 base to trimming and J lost 7 bases, with 10 bases between them. The CDR3 bases are TGCAGCGTTGAAGTTTCGGACGGTGGCTACACCTTC. Translation: CSVEVSDGGYTF.

This clone was counted ten times or more. The chain recombines TRBV7-2 with TRBJ2-7; D is unresolved. The ends were cut back, 5 bases at V and 0 bases at J, with 8 bases in the middle. CDR1 is SGHTA, CDR2 FQGNSA, per germline. CDR3 size: 13 residues. CDR3: CASSRPGSYEQYF. CDR3 DNA sequence: TGTGCCAGCAGCCGGCCGGGCTCCTACGAGCAGTACTTC.

The J gene is TRBJ2-5, the V gene TRBV4-2, with D perhaps matching TRBD2 (6 bases). CDR1 is LGHNA and CDR2 is YNFKEQ in the germline V gene. Between the trimmed V and J ends, which lost 4 bases and 4 bases, there was a span of 10 bases. The CDR3 runs 13 residues. The CDR3 DNA reads TGTGCCAGCAGCCGGGACTTTCGAGAGACCCAGTACTTC. Residues: CASSRDFRETQYF.

This chain connects TRBV30 to TRBJ2-7; D is perhaps TRBD1 (6 bases). This CDR3 comprises 15 residues. CDR1 GTSNPN and CDR2 SVGIG come from the germline V gene (reference sequence). Trimming cost V 3 bases and J 2 bases, with 17 bases left between them. Written as DNA, the CDR3 is TGTGCCTGGAGGGGAACGACAGGTAGTCCCTACGAGCAGTACTTC. Protein sequence: CAWRGTTGSPYEQYF.